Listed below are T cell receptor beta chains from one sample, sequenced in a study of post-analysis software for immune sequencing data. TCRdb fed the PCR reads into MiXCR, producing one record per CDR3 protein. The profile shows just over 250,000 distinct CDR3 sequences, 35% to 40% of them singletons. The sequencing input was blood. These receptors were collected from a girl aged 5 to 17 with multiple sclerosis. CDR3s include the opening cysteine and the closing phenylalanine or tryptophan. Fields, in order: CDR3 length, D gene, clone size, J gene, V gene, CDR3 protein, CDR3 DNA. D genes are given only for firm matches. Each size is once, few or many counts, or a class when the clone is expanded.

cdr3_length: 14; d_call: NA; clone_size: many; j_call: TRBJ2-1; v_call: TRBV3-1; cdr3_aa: CASTLEGRYNEQFF; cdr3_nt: TGTGCCAGCACCCTGGAGGGCAGATACAATGAGCAGTTCTTC
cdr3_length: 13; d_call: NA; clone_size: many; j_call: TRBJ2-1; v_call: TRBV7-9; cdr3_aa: CASSLVLGNEQFF; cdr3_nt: TGTGCCAGCAGCTTAGTACTGGGTAATGAGCAGTTCTTC
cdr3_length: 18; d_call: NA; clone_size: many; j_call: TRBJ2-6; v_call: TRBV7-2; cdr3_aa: CASSPRPLTTSGANVLTF; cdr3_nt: TGTGCCAGCAGCCCCCGACCCCTAACCACCTCTGGGGCCAACGTCCTGACTTTC
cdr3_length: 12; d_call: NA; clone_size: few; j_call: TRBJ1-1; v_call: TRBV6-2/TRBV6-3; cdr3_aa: CASSYPNGEAFF; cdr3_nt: TGTGCCAGCAGTTACCCGAATGGTGAAGCTTTCTTT
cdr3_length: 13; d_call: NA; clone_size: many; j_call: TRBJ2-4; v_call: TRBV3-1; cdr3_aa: CASSSYPSDIQYF; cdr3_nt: TGTGCCAGCAGCTCCTATCCTAGTGACATTCAGTACTTC
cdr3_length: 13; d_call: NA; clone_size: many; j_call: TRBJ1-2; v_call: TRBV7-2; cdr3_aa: CASSSFPYYGYTF; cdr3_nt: TGTGCCAGCAGCTCCTTCCCCTACTATGGCTACACCTTC
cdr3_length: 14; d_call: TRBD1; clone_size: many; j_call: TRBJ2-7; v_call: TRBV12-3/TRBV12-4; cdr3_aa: CASSPGTGFYEQYF; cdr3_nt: TGTGCCAGCAGTCCCGGGACAGGCTTCTACGAGCAGTACTTC
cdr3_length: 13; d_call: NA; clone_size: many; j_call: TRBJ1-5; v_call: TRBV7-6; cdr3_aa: CASSLGAGQPQHF; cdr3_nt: TGTGCCAGCAGCTTAGGTGCAGGACAGCCCCAGCATTTT
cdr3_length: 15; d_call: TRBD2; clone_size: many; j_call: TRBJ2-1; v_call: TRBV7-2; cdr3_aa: CASSLVAGGSNEQFF; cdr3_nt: TGTGCCAGCAGCTTAGTGGCGGGAGGGAGCAATGAGCAGTTCTTC
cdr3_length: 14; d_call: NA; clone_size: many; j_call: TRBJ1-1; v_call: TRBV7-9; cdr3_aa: CASSSAGLGSEAFF; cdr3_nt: TGTGCCAGCAGCTCCGCGGGATTAGGCTCCGAAGCTTTCTTT
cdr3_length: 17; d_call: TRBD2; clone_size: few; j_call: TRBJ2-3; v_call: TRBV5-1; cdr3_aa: CASSLASGGSGGALQYF; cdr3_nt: TGCGCCAGCAGCTTGGCGTCGGGCGGCAGCGGGGGGGCTTTGCAGTATTTT
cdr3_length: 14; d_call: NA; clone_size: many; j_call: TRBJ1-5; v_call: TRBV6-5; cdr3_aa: CASSGTLSNQPQHF; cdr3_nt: TGTGCCAGTTCAGGGACCCTTAGCAATCAGCCCCAGCATTTT
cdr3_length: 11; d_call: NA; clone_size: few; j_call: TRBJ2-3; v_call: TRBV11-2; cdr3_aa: CASGPGDTQYF; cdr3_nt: TGTGCCAGCGGCCCGGGAGATACGCAGTATTTT
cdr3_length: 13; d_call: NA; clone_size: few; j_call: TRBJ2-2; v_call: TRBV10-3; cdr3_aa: CAIAPTNTGELFF; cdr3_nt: TGTGCCATCGCCCCAACGAACACCGGGGAGCTGTTTTTT
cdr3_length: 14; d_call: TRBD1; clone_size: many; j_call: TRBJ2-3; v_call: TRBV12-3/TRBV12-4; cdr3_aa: CASLPGTGTDTQYF; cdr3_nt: TGTGCCAGCCTGCCCGGGACAGGCACAGATACGCAGTATTTT
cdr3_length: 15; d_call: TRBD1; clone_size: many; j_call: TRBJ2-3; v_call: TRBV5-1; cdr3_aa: CASSSGQIGTDTQYF; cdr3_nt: TGCGCCAGCAGCTCGGGACAGATAGGCACAGATACGCAGTATTTT